This TCR beta chain derives from a study of blood T cells in healthy people across ages (dated by TCRdb to about 2015). Turning to the overall study: In model experiments, template switching captured about one uniquely barcoded TCR beta cDNA molecule for every two T cells. Four age groups were formed from the donors: young (average 16 years), middle-aged (around 37), aged (about 62) and long-lived (more than 75). Donors of different ages were randomly distributed across sequencing lanes to avoid experimental bias. Using deep sequencing normalized with unique cDNA molecular identifiers, the study measured how TCR beta repertoire diversity changes with age. Two additional independent replicas of 1 million unique cDNA reads from the same blood draw were analyzed for two donors (one aged 18 to 30 and one aged 80 or older). Broader findings and caveats from the paper: Donor CMV infection status was unknown, potentially confounding age-related changes in expanded clonotypes. There was a strong correlation between observed TCR beta diversity and the percentage of naive T cells measured by flow cytometry. The long-lived group showed more naive CD4+ T cells, fewer expanded clones and increased TCR diversity than the aged group, suggesting age selection. As age increased, observed TCR beta diversity per million T cells dropped in a roughly linear way, and a significant reduction was already evident by age 40. Estimates of total diversity based on one million sequenced T cells were regarded as lower bounds and as underestimates. Because profiling used bulk unsorted PBMCs, naive and antigen-experienced compartments could not be compared conclusively.

Libraries came from 5' RACE. The sample was run on an Illumina HiSeq 2500. A second PCR of roughly 7 to 11 cycles was performed with a sample-barcoded 5' primer and a J-beta primer mix. Each TCR beta cDNA molecule received a unique molecular identifier from a template-switch 5' adaptor carrying 12 random nucleotides. Each sample yielded at least 3 million CDR3-containing paired-end reads. First-strand cDNA synthesis was performed from all RNA using the Mint cDNA synthesis kit, with priming by a TRBC-specific oligonucleotide. All cDNA was treated with uracil-DNA glycosylase and then went through a first 18-cycle PCR with the universal primers M1SS and BC2_uni_R. The authors processed their data as follows. For normalization, 1 million high-quality reads were randomly selected from each sample, with every read carrying a distinct molecular identifier. Reads with shared molecular identifiers were discarded instead of being binned into consensus sequences. MiTCR, with a Q25 quality threshold and the strictest error-elimination algorithm, was used for CDR3 identification, clonotype clustering and error correction. Lower-bound total TCR beta diversity was estimated with a nonparametric unseen species model using Euler transformation. Using fastp at Q25 and MiXCR, TCRdb reprocessed the public reads and kept productive beta chains. Each entry is one CDR3 protein sequence, shown with its most common DNA and genes. These V and J calls derive from TCRdb rather than the authors' analysis. In all, the sample holds 780,000 or so distinct CDR3 sequences, and roughly 56% of those were seen once. The ten most abundant clones make up more than 25% of the sample.

In this sample, this clonotype turned up a few times. It lacks a known antigen. Base qualities are missing; no much larger clone stands one base away. The roughly 37 donors, aged roughly 6 to 95 years, were systemically healthy Caucasian individuals from Russia. Each donor gave 8 to 10 milliliters of peripheral blood, drawn into EDTA-treated Vacutainer tubes. PBMCs were isolated by Ficoll-Paque density-gradient centrifugation, with at least 6 million obtained per sample. Trizol reagent was used to extract total RNA from PBMCs, with at least 5.5 micrograms per sample. The percentages of naive CD45RAhigh/CD27high T cells were determined by flow cytometry on a PBMC aliquot from every donor. The germline V gene sets CDR1 to SGHNT and CDR2 to YENEEA. Reading from cysteine to phenylalanine, the CDR3 counts 15 amino acids. Just the 45-base CDR3 DNA is kept, in frame starting at base 1. Here V drops 4 bases and J drops 12 bases, and the junction holds 14 bases not matched to any gene.

This sequence originates from a man aged 35 to 55 in good health. Material for sequencing was blood. In this chain, TRBV11-3 is recombined with TRBJ2-1; 8 bases in the junction line up with TRBD2. The nucleotides are TGTGCCAGCAGCTCCGAATCGTCGACTAGCGTGGTGCAGTTCTTC. Its translation is CASSSESSTSVVQFF.